The 10 T cell receptor beta chains below all came from one sample that was sequenced in a study of blood T cell repertoires in COVID-19. TCRdb's copy holds only in-frame clones and misses some; the assay was immunoSEQ multiplex PCR. Here the sample spans roughly 190,000 clones, 76% being singletons. Sequences were obtained from PBMCs or T cells enriched from blood (not recorded which). These receptors originate from a woman in her forties or fifties with acute COVID-19.

This clone turned up a few times. V gene TRBV15 combines with J gene TRBJ1-5; 7 bases line up with TRBD1. The CDR3 has 16 amino acids. Germline V CDR1 and CDR2: LNHNV, YYDKDF (reference sequence). Germline trimming cut 1 base from V and 4 bases from J; bases unmatched to any gene: 7. For the CDR3, the DNA is TGTGCCACCAGCAGAGGAGGGGACAGCCTGAATCAGCCCCAGCATTTT. This sequence encodes CATSRGGDSLNQPQHF. The full variable domain, completed using reference TRBV15 and TRBJ1-5, is DAMVIQNPRYQVTQFGKPVTLSCSQTLNHNVMYWYQQKSSQAPKLLFHYYDKDFNNEADTPDNFQSRRPNTSFCFLDIRSPGLGDTAMYLCATSRGGDSLNQPQHFGDGTRLSIL.

V gene TRBV6-5 combines with J gene TRBJ1-2; D ambiguous. This CDR3 spans 15 amino acids. Germline V lookup: CDR1 MNHEY, CDR2 SVGAGI. Trimming took 2 bases from V and 1 from J, leaving 11 bases between them. The CDR3, as DNA: TGTGCCAGCAGTTACAGCCGGGGAGTTAACTATGGCTACACCTTC. Translating gives CASSYSRGVNYGYTF.

The rearrangement links TRBV19 to TRBJ2-5; maybe TRBD2 (5 bases). Trimming shortened V by 0 bases and J by 2 bases, and 13 bases separated the two germline ends. Germline V CDR1 and CDR2: LNHDA, SQIVND (reference sequence). This CDR3 is 16 amino acids long. CDR3 DNA sequence: TGTGCCAGTAGTATAGATCCCAGCGGTCTTCAAGAGACCCAGTACTTC. It specifies CASSIDPSGLQETQYF.

This rearrangement joins TRBV6-5 to TRBJ1-2; D possibly corresponds to TRBD1 (6 bases). Looked up from germline, CDR1 is MNHEY and CDR2 is SVGAGI. This CDR3 is built from 13 residues. With 10 bases removed from V and 0 bases from J, the gap between germline ends came to 12 bases. The CDR3 protein is CATHRVPNYGYTF. The CDR3 nucleotides read TGTGCCACTCACAGGGTACCTAACTATGGCTACACCTTC.

A note on this clone: A single base is all that separates this from a far larger clone, so a read error is likely. Other DNA sequences in this specimen translate into the identical CDR3. The chain uses TRBV7-2 and TRBJ1-2; no clear D. The CDR3 contains 13 residues. The V end was cut by 1 base, the J end by 2 bases, with 5 bases between. CDR1 and CDR2 (germline): SGHTA, FQGNSA. This chain's CDR3 is CASSLDSNYGYTF. The CDR3 DNA reads TGTGCCAGCAGCTTAGACAGCAACTATGGCTACACCTTC.

The V gene is TRBV28, the J gene TRBJ1-5; TRBD1 aligns across 12 bases. In germline, CDR1 is MDHEN, CDR2 SYDVKM. V lost 4 bases and J lost 11; bases outside the gene matches: 9. The CDR3 loop spans 15 amino acids. CDR3 nucleotide sequence: TGTGCCAGCAGTTCCAGTGGGACAGGGGGCTGGGCCCAGCATTTT. Translation: CASSSSGTGGWAQHF. Together with reference TRBV28 and TRBJ1-5, the CDR3 gives the full variable domain: DVKVTQSSRYLVKRTGEKVFLECVQDMDHENMFWYRQDPGLGLRLIYFSYDVKMKEKGDIPEGYSVSREKKERFSLILESASTNQTSMYLCASSSSGTGGWAQHFGDGTRLSIL.

This clone has only a few counts. V and J are TRBV9 and TRBJ1-3; D possibly corresponds to TRBD1 (6 bases). CDR1 and CDR2 (germline): SGDLS, YYNGEE. The CDR3 runs 14 residues. Trimming cost V 1 base and J 2 bases, with 7 bases left between them. CDR3 coding DNA: TGTGCCAGCAGCGTACAGGGGCCTGGAAACACCATATATTTT. Translated, it gives CASSVQGPGNTIYF.

The chain couples TRBV6-1 to TRBJ1-6; TRBD1 aligns across 7 bases. Germline loops: CDR1 MNHNS, CDR2 SASEGT. The V gene end was trimmed by 1 base and the J gene end by 1 base; junction bases not matched to a gene: 10. The CDR3 contains 19 residues. The CDR3 nucleotides are TGTGCCAGCAGTGAAGGGCACAGGGGTGGGTTTTCCTATAATTCACCCCTCCACTTT. The encoded protein is CASSEGHRGGFSYNSPLHF.

The chain joins TRBV5-1 to TRBJ2-4, with D perhaps matching TRBD1 (5 bases). The V gene's germline CDR1 is SGHRS and CDR2 YFSETQ. The CDR3 has 15 residues. V was pared by 4 bases and J by 5 bases, with 16 bases between. CDR3 nucleotide sequence: TGCGCCAGCAGCCGGATGGGCTTGACAGAAAACATTCAGTACTTC. Translated, it gives CASSRMGLTENIQYF.

The V and J genes are TRBV28 and TRBJ1-2, with D unresolved. Germline-derived CDR1 and CDR2 are MDHEN and SYDVKM. Trimming left V 6 bases short and J 5 bases short, with 7 bases between. The CDR3 loop spans 11 amino acids. The CDR3 protein is CASSIDYGYTF. The CDR3 region has the DNA TGTGCCAGCAGCATAGATTATGGCTACACCTTC.